This section outlines one T cell receptor beta chain sequence together with its context. Its antigen is still unknown. The sample originates from a study of metastatic and nonmetastatic thyroid tumors. For the study at large: The authors compared repertoires across blood and tumor or nodule tissue from malignant and benign thyroid patients.

Notes on the study in general: Reportedly, malignant thyroid tumors had significantly higher TCR beta diversity than benign nodules, in blood and tumor.

Per the original data handling: Clinicopathological groups differed in CDR3, with these differences serving to build a distant-metastasis classifier for papillary thyroid cancer. TCRdb reassembled clones from the PCR reads with MiXCR. These V and J calls rely on TCRdb rather than the paper's analysis. The sample holds over 12,000 clones; approximately 23% are singletons and the top ten take 7.7%. This CDR3 comprises 14 residues. Per the germline V gene, CDR1 is DFQATT and CDR2 is SNEGSKA (reference sequence). V lost 5 bases, J lost 0 bases, and 14 bases lay in between. No patient received treatment before thyroid surgery.

The V gene is TRBV20-1, the J gene TRBJ2-7; the D is unclear. Sequencing used tumor tissue. The sequence derives from a female donor with papillary thyroid cancer or a benign thyroid nodule (not recorded which). Some clones in this sample may be carry-over from other donors' samples. The CDR3: CSAPRTVSSYEQYF. The CDR3 nucleotides read TGCAGTGCTCCAAGGACGGTGAGCTCCTACGAGCAGTACTTC.